The clone carrying this T cell receptor beta chain appeared many times. Its antigen remains unidentified. This specimen comes from a study of naive and memory T cell subsets. Whole blood, 2.5 ml, came from adult healthy volunteers. A UMI-containing oligonucleotide was joined by 3' ligation to the TCR cDNA template. V was shortened by 4 bases and J by 0 bases, with 13 bases between the two germline ends. CDR3 size: 16 residues. Germline V CDR1 and CDR2: LGHDT, YNNKEL (reference sequence). Study-wide findings and caveats: This RNA-based method may be sensitive to activation-related transcript changes.

For blood and skin samples, reverse transcription used TCR alpha and beta constant primers. MiXCR was run by TCRdb on the 5' RACE reads, yielding one entry per CDR3 protein. The data hold approximately 22,000 distinct CDR3 sequences, with around 4% observed a single time. V usage is TRBV3-1 and J usage is TRBJ2-1; tentatively, D is TRBD2 (6 bases). This TCR was recovered from a male donor in good health. The CDR3 loop is CASSPTLTSSYNEQFF. The CDR3 DNA reads TGTGCCAGCAGCCCTACTTTGACTAGCTCCTACAATGAGCAGTTCTTC.